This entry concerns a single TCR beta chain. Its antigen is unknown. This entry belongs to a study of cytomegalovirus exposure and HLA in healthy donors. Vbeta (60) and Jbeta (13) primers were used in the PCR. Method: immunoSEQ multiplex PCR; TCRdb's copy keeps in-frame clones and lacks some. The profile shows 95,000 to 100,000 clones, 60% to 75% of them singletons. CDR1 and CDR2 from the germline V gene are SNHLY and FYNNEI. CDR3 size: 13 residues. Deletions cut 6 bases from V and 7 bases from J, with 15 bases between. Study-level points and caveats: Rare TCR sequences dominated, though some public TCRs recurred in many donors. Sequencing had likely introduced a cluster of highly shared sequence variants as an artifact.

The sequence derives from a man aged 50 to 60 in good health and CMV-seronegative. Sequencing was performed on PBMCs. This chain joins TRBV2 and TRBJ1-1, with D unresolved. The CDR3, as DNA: TGTGCCAGCAGCCCGACACCCTCGTATGAAGCTTTCTTT. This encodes CASSPTPSYEAFF. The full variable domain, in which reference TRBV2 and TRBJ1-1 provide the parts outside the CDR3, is EPEVTQTPSHQVTQMGQEVILRCVPISNHLYFYWYRQILGQKVEFLVSFYNNEISEKSEIFDDQFSVERPDGSNFTLKIRSTKLEDSAMYFCASSPTPSYEAFFGQGTRLTVV.